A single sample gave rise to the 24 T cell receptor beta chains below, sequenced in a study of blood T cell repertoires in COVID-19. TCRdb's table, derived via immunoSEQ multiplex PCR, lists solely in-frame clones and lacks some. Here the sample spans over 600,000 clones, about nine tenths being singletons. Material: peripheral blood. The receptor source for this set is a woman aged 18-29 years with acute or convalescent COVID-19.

The CDR3 loop is CAWSVRQVYFLSSYNSPLHF. CDR3 bases: TGTGCCTGGAGTGTACGGCAGGTCTATTTCCTCAGCTCCTATAATTCACCCCTCCACTTT. V usage is TRBV30 and J usage is TRBJ1-6, with unresolved D. Per the germline V gene, CDR1 is GTSNPN and CDR2 is SVGIG (reference sequence). The CDR3 has 20 residues. Trimming removed 0 bases from V and 0 bases from J, with 21 bases in between.

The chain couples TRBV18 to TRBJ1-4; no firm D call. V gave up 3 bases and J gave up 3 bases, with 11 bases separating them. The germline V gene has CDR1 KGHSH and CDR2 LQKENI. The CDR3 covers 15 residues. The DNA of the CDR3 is TGTGCCAGCTCACCGGCGGAGGCCCCTAATGAAAAACTGTTTTTT. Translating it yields CASSPAEAPNEKLFF.

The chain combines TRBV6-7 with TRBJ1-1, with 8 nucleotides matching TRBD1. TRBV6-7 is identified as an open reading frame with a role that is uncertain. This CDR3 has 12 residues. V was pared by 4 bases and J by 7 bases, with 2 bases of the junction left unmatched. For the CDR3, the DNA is TGTGCCAGCAGTTCGACAGGGGATGAAGCTTTCTTT. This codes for CASSSTGDEAFF.

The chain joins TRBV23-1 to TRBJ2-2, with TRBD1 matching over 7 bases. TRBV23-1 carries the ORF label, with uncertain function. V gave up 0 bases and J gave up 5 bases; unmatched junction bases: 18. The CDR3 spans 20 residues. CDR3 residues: CASSQSTGDAAGQQTGELFF. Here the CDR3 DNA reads TGCGCCAGCAGTCAATCAACAGGGGACGCCGCGGGTCAACAAACCGGGGAGCTGTTTTTT.

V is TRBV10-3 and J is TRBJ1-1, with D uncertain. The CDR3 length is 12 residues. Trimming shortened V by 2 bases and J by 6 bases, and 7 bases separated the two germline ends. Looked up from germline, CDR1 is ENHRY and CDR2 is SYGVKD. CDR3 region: CAISESAAEAFF. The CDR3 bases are TGTGCCATCAGTGAGAGCGCCGCTGAAGCTTTCTTT.

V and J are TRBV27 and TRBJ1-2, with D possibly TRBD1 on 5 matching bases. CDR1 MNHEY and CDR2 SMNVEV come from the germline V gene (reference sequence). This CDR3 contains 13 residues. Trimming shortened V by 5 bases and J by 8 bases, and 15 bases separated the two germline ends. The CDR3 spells CASSQSRVGGYTF. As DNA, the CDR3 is TGTGCCAGCAGTCAATCCAGGGTAGGAGGCTACACCTTC.

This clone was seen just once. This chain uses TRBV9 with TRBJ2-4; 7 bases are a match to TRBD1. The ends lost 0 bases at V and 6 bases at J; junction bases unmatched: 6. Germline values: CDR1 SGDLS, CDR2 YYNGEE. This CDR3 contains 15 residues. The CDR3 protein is CASSVAVGQLNIQYF. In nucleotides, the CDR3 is TGTGCCAGCAGCGTAGCTGTGGGACAGCTAAACATTCAGTACTTC.

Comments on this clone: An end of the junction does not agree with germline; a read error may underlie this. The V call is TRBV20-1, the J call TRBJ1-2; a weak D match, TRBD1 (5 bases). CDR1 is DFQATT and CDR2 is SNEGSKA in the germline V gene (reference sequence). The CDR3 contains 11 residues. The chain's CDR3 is CSARSGGLLAF. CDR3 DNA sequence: TGCAGTGCTAGATCGGGGGGACTCCTCGCCTTC.

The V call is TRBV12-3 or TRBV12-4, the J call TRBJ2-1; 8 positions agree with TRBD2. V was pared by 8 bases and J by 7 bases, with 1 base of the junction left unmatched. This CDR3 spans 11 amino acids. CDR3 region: CASERGNEQFF. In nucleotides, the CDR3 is TGTGCCAGCGAGCGGGGGAATGAGCAGTTCTTC.

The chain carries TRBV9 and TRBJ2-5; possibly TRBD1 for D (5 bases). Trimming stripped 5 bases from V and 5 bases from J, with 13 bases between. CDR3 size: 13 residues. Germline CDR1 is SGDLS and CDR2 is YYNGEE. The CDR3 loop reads CASRSWTRETQYF. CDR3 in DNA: TGTGCCAGCAGATCGTGGACACGCGAGACCCAGTACTTC.

Here the CDR3 DNA reads TGTGCCAGCAGACCGGGACTGGCGGCCTACGAGCAGTACTTC. This gives the protein CASRPGLAAYEQYF. This chain uses TRBV7-8 with TRBJ2-7; a weak D match, TRBD2 (6 bases). V was clipped by 6 bases and J by 2 bases, with 14 bases between them. Looked up from germline, CDR1 is SGHVS and CDR2 is FQNEAQ. The CDR3 consists of 14 residues. Full variable domain (outside the CDR3, taken from reference TRBV7-8 and TRBJ2-7): GAGVSQSPRYKVAKRGQDVALRCDPISGHVSLFWYQQALGQGPEFLTYFQNEAQLDKSGLPSDRFFAERPEGSVSTLKIQRTQQEDSAVYLCASRPGLAAYEQYFGPGTRLTVT.

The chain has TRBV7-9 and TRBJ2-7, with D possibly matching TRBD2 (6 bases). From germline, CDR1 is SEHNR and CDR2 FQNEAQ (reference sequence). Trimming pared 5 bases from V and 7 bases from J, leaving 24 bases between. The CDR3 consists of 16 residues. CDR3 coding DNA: TGTGCCAGCAGCCTAGGCGGGCAGGACCGGGCGGGGGAGCAGTACTTC. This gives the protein CASSLGGQDRAGEQYF. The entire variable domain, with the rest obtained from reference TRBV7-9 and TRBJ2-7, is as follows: DTGVSQNPRHKITKRGQNVTFRCDPISEHNRLYWYRQTLGQGPEFLTYFQNEAQLEKSRLLSDRFSAERPKGSFSTLEIQRTEQGDSAMYLCASSLGGQDRAGEQYFGPGTRLTVT.

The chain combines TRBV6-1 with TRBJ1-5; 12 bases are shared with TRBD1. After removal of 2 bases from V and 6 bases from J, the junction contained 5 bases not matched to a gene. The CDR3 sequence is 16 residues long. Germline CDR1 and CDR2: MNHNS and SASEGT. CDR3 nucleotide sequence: TGTGCCAGCAGTGAAAGTGGGACAGGGGGCGTTCAGCCCCAGCATTTT. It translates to CASSESGTGGVQPQHF.

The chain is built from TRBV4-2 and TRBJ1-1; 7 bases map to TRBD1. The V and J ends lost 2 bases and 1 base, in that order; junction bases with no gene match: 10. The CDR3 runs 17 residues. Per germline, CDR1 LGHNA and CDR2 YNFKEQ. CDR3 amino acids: CASSQPRKGAGNTEAFF. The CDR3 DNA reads TGTGCCAGCAGCCAACCCAGGAAGGGGGCGGGGAACACTGAAGCTTTCTTT.

CDR3 protein: CASRQAGSYEQYF. For the CDR3, the DNA is TGTGCCAGCAGACAGGCTGGGTCCTACGAGCAGTACTTC. The rearrangement joins TRBV19 to TRBJ2-7; maybe TRBD1 (6 bases). Per germline, CDR1 LNHDA and CDR2 SQIVND (reference sequence). This CDR3 has 13 amino acids. Trimming removed 9 bases at V and 1 base at J, with 13 bases between.

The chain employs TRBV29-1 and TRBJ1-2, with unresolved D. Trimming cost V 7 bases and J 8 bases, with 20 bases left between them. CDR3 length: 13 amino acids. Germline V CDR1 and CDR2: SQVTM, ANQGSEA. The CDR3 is CSAGSEGWGGYTF. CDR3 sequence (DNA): TGCAGCGCCGGGTCTGAGGGATGGGGAGGCTACACCTTC.

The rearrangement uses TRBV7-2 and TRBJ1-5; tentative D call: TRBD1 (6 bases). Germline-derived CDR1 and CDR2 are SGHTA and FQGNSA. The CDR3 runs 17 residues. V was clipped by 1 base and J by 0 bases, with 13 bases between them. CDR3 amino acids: CASSLDWGHLSNQPQHF. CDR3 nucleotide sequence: TGTGCCAGCAGCTTAGATTGGGGACACCTTAGCAATCAGCCCCAGCATTTT.

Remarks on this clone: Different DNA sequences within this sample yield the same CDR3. CDR3 protein: CASSLGQGGNQPQHF. For the CDR3, the DNA is TGTGCCAGCAGCTTAGGCCAGGGCGGCAATCAGCCCCAGCATTTT. The chain employs TRBV11-2 and TRBJ1-5; the D gene is possibly TRBD1 (5 bases). The CDR3 is 15 amino acids. The germline V and J ends were trimmed by 1 base and 2 bases, with 9 bases remaining between them. Germline values: CDR1 SGHAT, CDR2 FQNNGV.

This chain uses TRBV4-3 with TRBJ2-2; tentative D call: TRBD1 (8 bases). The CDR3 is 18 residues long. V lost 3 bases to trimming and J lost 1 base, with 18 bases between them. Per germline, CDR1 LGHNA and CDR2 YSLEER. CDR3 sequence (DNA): TGCGCCAGCAGCCAGAAGACGAGCGGGACAGGGAACACCGGGGAGCTGTTTTTT. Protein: CASSQKTSGTGNTGELFF.

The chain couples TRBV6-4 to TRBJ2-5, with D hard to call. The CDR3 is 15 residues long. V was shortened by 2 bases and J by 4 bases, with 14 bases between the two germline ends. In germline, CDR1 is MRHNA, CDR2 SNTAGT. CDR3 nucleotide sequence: TGTGCCAGCAGTGACCCCAGATCCCCCTCAGAGACCCAGTACTTC. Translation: CASSDPRSPSETQYF.

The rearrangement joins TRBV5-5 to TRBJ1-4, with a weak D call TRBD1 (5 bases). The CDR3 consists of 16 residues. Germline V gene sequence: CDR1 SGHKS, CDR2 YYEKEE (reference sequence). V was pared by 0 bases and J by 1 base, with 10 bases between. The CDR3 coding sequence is TGTGCCAGCAGCTTGGTTCAGGGAAGAACTAATGAAAAACTGTTTTTT. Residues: CASSLVQGRTNEKLFF.

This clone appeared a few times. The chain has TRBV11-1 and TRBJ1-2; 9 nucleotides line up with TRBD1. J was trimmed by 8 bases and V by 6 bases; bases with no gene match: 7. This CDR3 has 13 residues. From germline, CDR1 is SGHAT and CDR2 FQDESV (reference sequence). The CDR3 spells CASRPQGAVGYTF. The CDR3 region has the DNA TGTGCCAGCAGACCACAGGGGGCTGTGGGCTACACCTTC.

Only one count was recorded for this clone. The CDR3 is CASSIGYWGLATDTQYF. CDR3 DNA: TGTGCCAGTAGTATAGGGTATTGGGGACTAGCAACAGATACGCAGTATTTT. This sequence joins TRBV19 and TRBJ2-3, with 9 bases aligning to TRBD2. The CDR3 covers 17 residues. Germline V CDR1 and CDR2: LNHDA, SQIVND (reference sequence). Trimming took 1 base from V and 3 from J; bases not matched to a gene: 8.

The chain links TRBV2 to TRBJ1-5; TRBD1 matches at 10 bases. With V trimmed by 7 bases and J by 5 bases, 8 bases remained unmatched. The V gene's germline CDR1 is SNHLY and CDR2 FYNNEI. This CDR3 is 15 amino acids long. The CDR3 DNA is TGTGCCAGCACCTCCTCGGGGACAGGGGATCAGCCCCAGCATTTT. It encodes CASTSSGTGDQPQHF.